The 27 T cell receptor beta chains below were found in one sample sequenced in a study of T cells after yellow fever vaccination. TCRdb ran MiXCR on the 5' RACE reads and lists one entry per CDR3 protein. The table has some 160,000 distinct CDR3 sequences, 6.5% to 8.5% seen once; the top ten hold around 2.3%. This specimen consisted of CD4+ T cells sorted from PBMCs, obtained 5 to 6 days after the first yellow fever vaccination. Source of these receptors: a young man who received the YFV17D yellow fever vaccine.

This clonotype was recorded many times. This rearrangement joins TRBV5-1 to TRBJ2-1; TRBD2 is a possible D gene (6 bases). Germline V gene sequence: CDR1 SGHRS, CDR2 YFSETQ. The length of the CDR3 is 16 residues. Trimming cost V 0 bases and J 8 bases, with 18 bases left between them. The CDR3 sequence: CASSLAGDSESDEQFF. CDR3 bases: TGCGCCAGCAGCTTGGCCGGGGACTCCGAGAGCGATGAGCAGTTCTTC.

The V gene is TRBV6-2 or TRBV6-3, the J gene TRBJ2-1; D unresolved. CDR3 length: 12 residues. Trimming left V 5 bases short and J 3 bases short, with 5 bases between. Germline V lookup: CDR1 MNHEY, CDR2 SVGEGT. CDR3 loop: CASSNDYNEQFF. CDR3 nucleotides: TGTGCCAGCAGTAATGACTACAATGAGCAGTTCTTC.

The CDR3 is CASSLATSGVETQYF. CDR3 DNA sequence: TGTGCCAGCAGCTTAGCGACTAGCGGGGTAGAGACCCAGTACTTC. This chain uses TRBV7-9 with TRBJ2-5, with 11 positions matching TRBD2. CDR1 and CDR2 from the germline V gene are SEHNR and FQNEAQ (reference sequence). J gave up 4 bases and V 0 bases, and 1 base lay outside the gene matches. This CDR3 region has 15 residues.

This clonotype was seen ten or more times. V gene TRBV7-9 combines with J gene TRBJ2-7; D remains unclear. The V and J ends lost 2 bases and 0 bases respectively, with 8 bases between them. The CDR3 spans 14 residues. Per germline, CDR1 SEHNR and CDR2 FQNEAQ (reference sequence). The CDR3 nucleotides read TGTGCCAGCAGCTTACAGAGTAGCTCCTACGAGCAGTACTTC. Its protein is CASSLQSSSYEQYF.

This clonotype was found many times. The J gene is TRBJ2-7, the V gene TRBV20-1; D is perhaps TRBD2 (5 bases). Between the trimmed V and J ends, which lost 5 bases and 7 bases, there was a span of 15 bases. In germline, CDR1 is DFQATT, CDR2 SNEGSKA (reference sequence). The CDR3 is 12 amino acids. The CDR3 reads CSALSVGEEQYF. The CDR3 DNA reads as TGCAGTGCTCTATCGGTCGGGGAAGAGCAGTACTTC.

This clonotype appeared many times. The J gene is TRBJ1-1, the V gene TRBV4-3; D gene unclear. V was shortened by 0 bases and J by 2 bases, with 10 bases between the two germline ends. The CDR3 runs 15 residues. Germline V CDR1 and CDR2: LGHNA, YSLEER. CDR3 in DNA: TGCGCCAGCAGCCAAGATAGTAGAGTTAACACTGAAGCTTTCTTT. Translation gives CASSQDSRVNTEAFF.

In its sample, this clonotype was seen many times. The V and J genes are TRBV6-2 or TRBV6-3 and TRBJ1-2; unclear D gene. Germline-derived CDR1 and CDR2 are MNHEY and SVGEGT. V was cut by 0 bases and J by 4 bases, with 3 bases left in between. The CDR3 runs 12 residues. The CDR3 loop reads CASSYSFYGYTF. The CDR3 region has the DNA TGTGCCAGCAGTTACTCGTTCTATGGCTACACCTTC.

The genes are TRBV6-5 and TRBJ2-3, with TRBD1 matching 8 bases. Germline assignment: CDR1 MNHEY and CDR2 SVGAGI. After removal of 0 bases from V and 1 base from J, the junction contained 0 bases not matched to a gene. The CDR3 is made up of 15 amino acids. This CDR3 reads CASSYSDRGTDTQYF. In nucleotides, the CDR3 is TGTGCCAGCAGTTACTCGGACAGGGGCACAGATACGCAGTATTTT.

In its sample, this clonotype was seen many times. This chain links TRBV2 with TRBJ2-6; D not certain. The CDR3 is 14 amino acids. Trimming removed 4 bases from V and 0 bases from J, with 4 bases in between. Germline CDR1 reads SNHLY; CDR2 reads FYNNEI. The CDR3 DNA reads TGTGCCAGCAGTGGGCCCTCTGGGGCCAACGTCCTGACTTTC. Protein product: CASSGPSGANVLTF.

Ten or more counts support this clonotype. The V and J genes are TRBV5-6 and TRBJ2-2; D is possibly TRBD1 (5 bases). The CDR3 contains 16 residues. Germline V CDR1 and CDR2: SGHDT, YYEEEE. With 7 bases removed from V and 1 base from J, the gap between germline ends came to 17 bases. CDR3 protein: CASRRWGAVNTGELFF. As DNA, the CDR3 is TGTGCCAGCCGCCGCTGGGGCGCGGTGAACACCGGGGAGCTGTTTTTT.

This clonotype was picked up many times. The CDR3 loop is CASRRSGNSPLHF. As DNA, the CDR3 is TGTGCCAGCAGGCGCAGTGGGAATTCACCCCTCCACTTT. This chain connects TRBV7-3 to TRBJ1-6; D call uncertain. Germline CDR1 SGHTA, CDR2 FQGTGA. The CDR3 loop spans 13 amino acids. Trimming left V 6 bases short and J 7 bases short, with 10 bases between.

This clonotype has at least ten counts. This chain uses TRBV6-5 with TRBJ2-1; 7 bases fit TRBD2. CDR3 length: 15 amino acids. V lost 5 bases to trimming and J lost 6 bases; unmatched junction nucleotides: 10. In germline, CDR1 is MNHEY, CDR2 SVGAGI. CDR3 bases: TGTGCCAGCAGTCGGATTAGCGGGTTGGGCAATGAGCAGTTCTTC. It yields the protein CASSRISGLGNEQFF.

This clonotype came up many times. The chain links TRBV20-1 to TRBJ1-2, with TRBD1 matching 10 bases. Germline V gene sequence: CDR1 DFQATT, CDR2 SNEGSKA (reference sequence). The CDR3 totals 13 residues. The V segment lost 4 bases and the J segment 2 bases; nucleotides outside the gene matches: 1. The CDR3 protein is CSATGQGNYGYTF. For the CDR3, the DNA is TGCAGTGCTACGGGACAGGGGAACTATGGCTACACCTTC.

In this sample, this clonotype turned up many times. V and J are TRBV28 and TRBJ1-5, with unresolved D. This CDR3 contains 15 residues. Germline CDR1 reads MDHEN; CDR2 reads SYDVKM. V lost 5 bases, J lost 0 bases, and 11 bases lay in between. The CDR3 DNA follows: TGTGCCAGCAGTACCATTGGGGTTAGCAATCAGCCCCAGCATTTT. Translated: CASSTIGVSNQPQHF.

This clonotype was observed a handful of times. This chain links TRBV7-3 with TRBJ2-3, with unresolved D. Trimming left V 0 bases short and J 0 bases short, with 16 bases between. Per the germline V gene, CDR1 is SGHTA and CDR2 is FQGTGA. This CDR3 comprises 18 residues. This CDR3 is CASSLTGGTAPSTDTQYF. The CDR3 nucleotides read TGTGCCAGCAGCTTAACGGGCGGTACGGCTCCTAGCACAGATACGCAGTATTTT.

This rearrangement joins TRBV3-1 to TRBJ2-7; no reliable D call. In germline, CDR1 is LGHDT, CDR2 YNNKEL (reference sequence). V was trimmed by 0 bases and J by 6 bases, leaving 9 bases between them. This CDR3 is 13 amino acids long. The CDR3 region is CASSQELLFEQYF. The CDR3 DNA sequence: TGTGCCAGCAGCCAAGAACTGTTGTTCGAGCAGTACTTC.

This clonotype occurred a few times. The chain uses TRBV4-2 and TRBJ2-1; 7 positions agree with TRBD2. V gave up 0 bases and J gave up 5 bases; unmatched junction bases: 10. The germline V gene encodes CDR1 LGHNA and CDR2 YNFKEQ. The CDR3 has 17 amino acids. DNA for the CDR3: TGTGCCAGCAGCCAAGAATCAGCGGGGCTCGGGAACAATGAGCAGTTCTTC. As protein: CASSQESAGLGNNEQFF.

This chain uses TRBV5-5 with TRBJ1-6; D ambiguous. Germline V gene lookup returns CDR1 SGHKS and CDR2 YYEKEE (reference sequence). The CDR3 is made up of 12 amino acids. V was shortened by 7 bases and J by 9 bases, with 11 bases between the two germline ends. As DNA, the CDR3 is TGTGCCAGCGGAAGGCTTGGTTCACCCCTCCACTTT. Encoded protein: CASGRLGSPLHF.

A few counts support this clonotype. The J gene is TRBJ2-1, the V gene TRBV28; the match to TRBD2 covers 13 bases. CDR3 length: 15 residues. The germline gives CDR1 MDHEN, CDR2 SYDVKM. Losses at the gene ends were 7 bases for V and 2 bases for J; bases not matched to a gene: 2. This CDR3 is CASTTSGGAYNEQFF. The CDR3 DNA reads TGTGCCAGCACCACTAGCGGGGGGGCCTACAATGAGCAGTTCTTC.

This chain connects TRBV4-1 to TRBJ1-1, with D maybe TRBD1 (5 bases). Germline assignment: CDR1 MGHRA and CDR2 YSYEKL. V was clipped by 4 bases and J by 5 bases, with 11 bases between them. The CDR3 is 13 residues long. CDR3 region: CASSLGTRTEAFF. CDR3 in DNA: TGCGCCAGCAGCCTAGGGACGAGGACTGAAGCTTTCTTT.

This clonotype was picked up a small number of times. This chain links TRBV9 with TRBJ2-3; D may be TRBD2 (5 bases). The CDR3 contains 14 residues. Germline CDR1 reads SGDLS; CDR2 reads YYNGEE. The germline V and J ends were trimmed by 2 bases and 4 bases, with 11 bases remaining between them. CDR3 sequence reads: CASSVAVGADTQYF. Here the CDR3 DNA reads TGTGCCAGCAGCGTCGCCGTGGGAGCAGATACGCAGTATTTT.

This clonotype came up many times. This chain joins TRBV7-3 and TRBJ2-2; D is unclear. CDR1 and CDR2 from the germline V gene are SGHTA and FQGTGA. Trimming removed 5 bases at V and 7 bases at J, with 5 bases between. This CDR3 has 11 amino acids. The DNA of the CDR3 is TGTGCCAGCAGCAGTTACGGGGAGCTGTTTTTT. It yields the protein CASSSYGELFF.

This clonotype was seen repeatedly, ten times or more. The gene calls are TRBV4-1 and TRBJ1-1; 9 bases match TRBD1. In germline, CDR1 is MGHRA, CDR2 YSYEKL. The CDR3 runs to 17 residues. V was pared by 4 bases and J by 3 bases, with 12 bases of the junction left unmatched. The DNA of the CDR3 is TGCGCCAGCAGCCTACAGGGGGCGAATGGAAGGGACACTGAAGCTTTCTTT. It translates to CASSLQGANGRDTEAFF.

This clonotype was seen at least ten times. The chain combines TRBV11-2 with TRBJ2-2, with 7 bases identical to TRBD1. V was clipped by 5 bases and J by 5 bases; unmatched bases: 5. Germline values: CDR1 SGHAT, CDR2 FQNNGV. CDR3 length: 14 residues. CDR3 sequence reads: CASSILQGTGELFF. CDR3 nucleotide sequence: TGTGCCAGCAGCATCTTACAGGGGACCGGGGAGCTGTTTTTT. Drawing the rest from reference TRBV11-2 and TRBJ2-2, the complete variable domain is EAGVAQSPRYKIIEKRQSVAFWCNPISGHATLYWYQQILGQGPKLLIQFQNNGVVDDSQLPKDRFSAERLKGVDSTLKIQPAKLEDSAVYLCASSILQGTGELFFGEGSRLTVL.

This clonotype was counted ten times or more. CDR3 loop: CASSPDQAQGIQYF. The CDR3 DNA sequence: TGTGCCAGCAGCCCAGACCAAGCACAGGGGATACAGTATTTT. The chain links TRBV12-3 or TRBV12-4 to TRBJ2-3, with 7 bases lining up with TRBD1. The CDR3 sequence is 14 residues long. Trimming cost V 6 bases and J 12 bases; bases outside gene matches: 15.

The gene calls are TRBV30 and TRBJ1-2; tentative D call: TRBD1 (5 bases). This CDR3 region has 11 residues. Germline assignment: CDR1 GTSNPN and CDR2 SVGIG (reference sequence). V dropped 0 bases and J dropped 12 bases, with 11 bases sitting between them. The CDR3 DNA reads as TGTGCCTGGAGTGTAGTAGGGGACCACACCTTC. It translates to CAWSVVGDHTF.

This clonotype was recorded at least ten times. The CDR3 sequence is CSARDGAGGTDTQYF. CDR3 nucleotides: TGCAGTGCTAGAGATGGGGCAGGGGGCACAGATACGCAGTATTTT. The chain uses TRBV20-1 and TRBJ2-3; D perhaps matches TRBD1 (6 bases). There are 15 residues in the CDR3. The germline V gene has CDR1 DFQATT and CDR2 SNEGSKA (reference sequence). Trimming shortened V by 0 bases and J by 1 base, and 11 bases separated the two germline ends.